Described below is a single T cell receptor (beta chain) sequence and its context. Antigen specificity is unknown. This entry comes from a study of T cells after yellow fever vaccination. General study results and limits: The secondary response was weaker, and its peak arrived faster, on day 5 versus 15. A small proportion of clonotypes was detected in both the CD4 and CD8 compartments.

The CDR3 extends over 13 amino acids. Germline-derived CDR1 and CDR2 are SNHLY and FYNNEI. V gave up 11 bases and J gave up 4 bases, with 17 bases separating them. For TCR, cDNA came from 5'RACE template switching, which added a universal primer site and UMIs. TCRdb called the 5' RACE reads again in MiXCR, with one record for every CDR3 protein. The sample has about 330,000 distinct CDR3 sequences, over 4% seen once; the top ten hold around 23%. This receptor was taken from a man between 18 and 35 years old who received the YFV17D yellow fever vaccine. Here the sequenced sample was PBMCs, taken 5 days after the yellow fever booster vaccination. The gene calls are TRBV2 and TRBJ2-5; no definite D call. Here the CDR3 reads CASHITTGETQYF. The DNA of the CDR3 is TGTGCCTCTCACATAACCACCGGAGAGACCCAGTACTTC.